The rows below give T cell receptor beta chains drawn from one sample of a study of vaccination and CD4 T cells after COVID-19. MiXCR, run by TCRdb on the PCR reads, gives a single entry per CDR3 protein. Altogether around 18,000 distinct CDR3 sequences are present, approximately 49% being singletons, with the ten largest covering 7.2%. Their specific antigens are unknown. Specimen: CD4+ T cells from blood, cultured in vitro, collected before SARS-CoV-2 vaccination. The receptor source for this set is a human donor who had recovered from COVID-19. CDR3s include the opening cysteine and the closing phenylalanine or tryptophan.

TRBJ1-1 TRBV6-1 CASYGTANTEAFF
TRBJ2-5 TRBV6-2/TRBV6-3 CASSFGQEVAETQYF
TRBJ2-7 TRBV20-1 CSAPHPPSGTQSSYEQYF
TRBJ2-2 TRBV20-1 CSARGGGLALTGELFF
TRBJ2-4 TRBV7-9 CASTNRENIQYF
TRBJ2-5 TRBV6-1 CASSAPTLATQYF
TRBJ2-3 TRBV30 CAWRKTGVTQYF
TRBJ2-5 TRBV20-1 CSVPDYSETQYF
TRBJ1-2 TRBV20-1 CSVRRGRYGYTF
TRBJ1-2 TRBV30 CAWTVGSGGYTF